The rows below give T cell receptor beta chains drawn from one sample of a study of OX40 agonist ivuxolimab in advanced cancers. Measured with immunoSEQ multiplex PCR; TCRdb has only the in-frame clones, and not every one. Among roughly 79,000 clones, under 90% were seen once, and the ten largest hold around 0.49%. The sequenced sample was CD4+ or CD8+ T cells sorted from blood, obtained in a trial of the OX40 agonist ivuxolimab. These receptors were obtained from an adult with an advanced solid tumor such as melanoma, head and neck, liver or kidney cancer. CDR3s include the opening cysteine and the closing phenylalanine or tryptophan. The D gene is left open where the match is weak. Expanded clones are given a class, and other clones once, few, many or no size at all.

J gene | D gene | clone size | V gene | CDR3 DNA | CDR3 protein
TRBJ2-5 | . | . | TRBV7-8 | TGTGCCAGCAGCTTAGGGACAAACCAAGAGACCCAGTACTTC | CASSLGTNQETQYF
TRBJ2-7 | . | . | TRBV29-1 | TGCAGCGTTGGGAGGGGAGGAAACTACGAGCAGTACTTC | CSVGRGGNYEQYF
TRBJ2-1 | . | . | TRBV7-9 | TGTGCCAGCAGCCCCGGAGGCTCCTACAATGAGCAGTTCTTC | CASSPGGSYNEQFF
TRBJ2-5 | TRBD1 | . | TRBV5-4 | TGTGCCAGCAGCCTACCCCCGGGACAGGGGGCGGAGACCCAGTACTTC | CASSLPPGQGAETQYF
TRBJ1-2 | TRBD1 | . | TRBV7-3 | TGTGCCAGCAGCTTACAGGGGGGTCCGGCTGGCTACACCTTC | CASSLQGGPAGYTF
TRBJ2-6 | . | . | TRBV4-1 | TGCGCCAGCTCGGGCGGAAGCTCTGGGGCCAACGTCCTGACTTTC | CASSGGSSGANVLTF
TRBJ2-1 | TRBD2 | . | TRBV7-6 | TGTGCCAGCAGCTTAGTGGCTAGCGGGAACAATGAGCAGTTCTTC | CASSLVASGNNEQFF
TRBJ2-2 | TRBD1 | . | TRBV7-2 | TGTGCCAGCAGCTTAAGACAGGGGGCAGGTACCGGGGAGCTGTTTTTT | CASSLRQGAGTGELFF
TRBJ1-5 | . | . | TRBV19 | TGTGCCAGTACCAATTACGTGGGGGCTCGACAGCCCCAGCATTTT | CASTNYVGARQPQHF
TRBJ2-3 | . | . | TRBV7-3 | TGTGCCAGCAGCTTAATGGGGGATACGCAGTATTTT | CASSLMGDTQYF
TRBJ2-7 | TRBD1 | . | TRBV5-1 | TGCGCCAGCAGCTTGGTGGCAGGGGGAGACGAGCAGTACTTC | CASSLVAGGDEQYF
TRBJ1-1 | . | once | TRBV6-4 | TGTGCCAGCAGTGACTCGGGCAACCCCACTGAAGCTTTCTTT | CASSDSGNPTEAFF
TRBJ2-5 | . | . | TRBV19 | TGTGCCAGTAGTATACAGACAGGTGGGGGAGAGACCCAGTACTTC | CASSIQTGGGETQYF
TRBJ2-3 | . | . | TRBV11-2 | TGTGCCAGCAGCTTAGCCTCCGGGACGCCTTTTGGCACAGATACGCAGTATTTT | CASSLASGTPFGTDTQYF
TRBJ2-7 | . | . | TRBV7-9 | TGTGCCAGCAGCCAATCTAGTGCTACAGGGTTCTACGAGCAGTACTTC | CASSQSSATGFYEQYF
TRBJ2-2 | TRBD1 | . | TRBV7-8 | TGTGCCAGCAGCTTGTCGAGGACCACCGGGACAGGGAGGGCCGGGGAGCTGTTTTTT | CASSLSRTTGTGRAGELFF
TRBJ1-3 | . | . | TRBV6-1 | TGTGCCAGCAGTGAAGTGCAAGGGAGCCTCTCTGGAAACACCATATATTTT | CASSEVQGSLSGNTIYF
TRBJ1-6 | . | . | TRBV5-4 | TGTGCCAGCAGCTTGGGACGGCAAAATTCACCCCTCCACTTT | CASSLGRQNSPLHF
TRBJ2-3 | TRBD2 | . | TRBV7-2 | TGTGCCAGCAGCTTAGGGGCGGGGGGTCTCACAGATACGCAGTATTTT | CASSLGAGGLTDTQYF
TRBJ2-1 | TRBD1 | . | TRBV5-5 | TGTGCCAGCAGCCAGGGACAGGGGTGGAATGAGCAGTTCTTC | CASSQGQGWNEQFF
TRBJ2-2 | TRBD1 | . | TRBV5-1 | TGCGCCAGCAGCAGGCCGACAGGGGTATTGATCCGCACCGGGGAGCTGTTTTTT | CASSRPTGVLIRTGELFF
TRBJ2-1 | TRBD2 | . | TRBV5-1 | TGCGCCAGCAGCTTACAACCGACTAGCGGGTTACAGTTCTTC | CASSLQPTSGLQFF
TRBJ2-1 | . | . | TRBV28 | TGTGCCAGCAGCTTCTACTATGAGCAGTTCTTC | CASSFYYEQFF
TRBJ2-3 | . | . | TRBV30 | TGTGCCTGGAGTGTGGAGCGGGTTACGGTGACCACAGATACGCAGTATTTT | CAWSVERVTVTTDTQYF
TRBJ2-7 | . | . | TRBV5-1 | TGCGCCAGCAGCTTGTTTTCCCGGGGGGCTGCCTACGAGCAGTACTTC | CASSLFSRGAAYEQYF
TRBJ2-6 | . | . | TRBV19 | TGTGCCAGTAGTCCTCGAACAGCCGCCGGGTATGGGGCCAACGTCCTGACTTTC | CASSPRTAAGYGANVLTF
TRBJ1-1 | TRBD1 | . | TRBV7-8 | TGTGCCAGCAGCCGGACAGGACCGGCTGAAGCTTTCTTT | CASSRTGPAEAFF
TRBJ1-3 | . | . | TRBV6-5 | TGTGCCGTCACCCCCAGGGCTGGAAACACCATATATTTT | CAVTPRAGNTIYF
TRBJ2-1 | . | . | TRBV5-4 | TGTGCCAGCAGCTTTCGACGGGAGAGGAATGAGCAGTTCTTC | CASSFRRERNEQFF
TRBJ1-3 | . | . | TRBV5-6 | TGTGCCAGCAGCTTGGCCGGGCCAGGGGGAAACACCATATATTTT | CASSLAGPGGNTIYF
TRBJ2-5 | . | once | TRBV28 | TGTGCCAGCAGTCTATCAGGGGCCTCCGGGACCCAGTACTTC | CASSLSGASGTQYF
TRBJ2-1 | TRBD2 | . | TRBV7-2 | TGTGCCAGCAGCTTATCGGGACTAGCGGAGGGGATCTCCTACAATGAGCAGTTCTTC | CASSLSGLAEGISYNEQFF
TRBJ2-7 | . | . | TRBV28 | TGTGCCAGCAGTTTCCTGGCGAGACCCTACGAGCAGTACTTC | CASSFLARPYEQYF
TRBJ2-7 | . | . | TRBV27 | TGTGCCAGCAGTTCCCCCAGTGGGCAGTCCGCCGAGCAGTACTTC | CASSSPSGQSAEQYF
TRBJ2-5 | TRBD1 | . | TRBV5-6 | TGTGCCAGCAGCACAAGAGGGACAGGGGCCTTTTACCAAGAGACCCAGTACTTC | CASSTRGTGAFYQETQYF
TRBJ2-5 | TRBD1 | once | TRBV7-2 | TGTGCCAGCAGCTCTCGGACAGGGGGCCTAGAGACCCAGTACTTC | CASSSRTGGLETQYF
TRBJ1-6 | . | few | TRBV5-1 | TGCGCCAGCAGCTACGACGGAACCTATAATTCACCCCTCCACTTT | CASSYDGTYNSPLHF
TRBJ2-3 | . | . | TRBV7-9 | TGTGCCAGCAGCCCGGTTCAAGATACGCAGTATTTT | CASSPVQDTQYF
TRBJ2-4 | TRBD1 | . | TRBV4-2 | TGTGCCAGCAGCCAACCCCCGGGACAGGGAGGAATGGTGTACTTC | CASSQPPGQGGMVYF
TRBJ2-1 | TRBD2 | . | TRBV9 | TGTGCCAGCAGCGTGACTAGCGGGGGTTACAATGAGCAGTTCTTC | CASSVTSGGYNEQFF
TRBJ2-7 | . | . | TRBV20-1 | TGCAAAGTACCCTACGAGCAGTACTTC | CKVPYEQYF
TRBJ1-4 | . | . | TRBV28 | TGTGCCAGCAGTTTACGAGGCTTTGGGACTAATGAAAAACTGTTTTTT | CASSLRGFGTNEKLFF
TRBJ2-1 | . | . | TRBV7-8 | TGTGCCAGCAGCTTAGTAAACAGGGCCACCGACAATGAGCAGTTCTTC | CASSLVNRATDNEQFF
TRBJ1-6 | . | . | TRBV7-2 | TGTGCCAGCAGCCCTAATTCCGACAATAATTCACCCCTCCACTTT | CASSPNSDNNSPLHF
TRBJ2-2 | TRBD1 | . | TRBV5-4 | TGTGCCAGCAGTTTAGGGGACAGGGGGACCGGGGAGCTGTTTTTT | CASSLGDRGTGELFF
TRBJ2-7 | TRBD2 | . | TRBV7-8 | TGTGCCAGCAGCTCCTTAGCGGGGAGGATATACGAGCAGTACTTC | CASSSLAGRIYEQYF
TRBJ2-7 | . | . | TRBV5-1 | TGCGCCAGCAGCGCGGGGACCCCACCCTACGAGCAGTACTTC | CASSAGTPPYEQYF
TRBJ1-4 | TRBD1 | . | TRBV9 | TGTGCCAGCAGCGCAGCCGGGACAGCCAATGAAAAACTGTTTTTT | CASSAAGTANEKLFF
TRBJ2-1 | TRBD1 | . | TRBV4-3 | TGCGCCAGCAGCCAAGATTTTTTGCCAGGGGGCCCGAGTGCGTTCTTC | CASSQDFLPGGPSAFF
TRBJ1-2 | . | once | TRBV6-1 | TGTGCCAGCAGTGAAGTTCCGATTACAGGGTATGGCTACACCTTC | CASSEVPITGYGYTF
TRBJ2-7 | TRBD1 | . | TRBV7-9 | TGTGCCAGCAGCTTTGGACAGGGGTCGGGGGAGCAGTACTTC | CASSFGQGSGEQYF
TRBJ2-6 | . | . | TRBV27 | TGTGCCAGCAGGGCCAGGGGTGGGGGAACTGGGGCCAACGTCCTGACTTTC | CASRARGGGTGANVLTF
TRBJ2-3 | TRBD2 | few | TRBV28 | TGTGCCAGCAGCACTAGCGGGGGGGGCCTCGTCCGAGATACGCAGTATTTT | CASSTSGGGLVRDTQYF